These T cell receptor beta chains were read from a single sample in a study of shared clonotypes between healthy human individuals. Method: immunoSEQ multiplex PCR; TCRdb's copy keeps in-frame clones and lacks some. Among approximately 2.4 million clones listed, approximately 96% were seen once. Material: naive CD4+ T cells sorted from blood. The source of these receptors is a man aged 18 to 30 in good health. CDR3s include the opening cysteine and the closing phenylalanine or tryptophan. D genes are given only for firm matches. Some rows have no size entry. The others give once, few or many, or a class for an expanded clone.

d_gene: .; j_gene: TRBJ1-2; v_gene: TRBV6-5; abundance: once; CDR3aa: CASSYSDGAAGYTF; CDR3nt: TGTGCCAGCAGTTACTCGGACGGGGCGGCGGGCTACACCTTC
d_gene: .; j_gene: TRBJ2-1; v_gene: TRBV6-5; abundance: .; CDR3aa: CATRIGLYNEQFF; CDR3nt: TGTGCCACCCGAATAGGGCTATACAATGAGCAGTTCTTC
d_gene: .; j_gene: TRBJ2-7; v_gene: TRBV18; abundance: .; CDR3aa: CASSSDSTYEQYF; CDR3nt: TGTGCCAGCTCATCGGACAGCACCTACGAGCAGTACTTC
d_gene: .; j_gene: TRBJ1-1; v_gene: TRBV21-1; abundance: .; CDR3aa: CASSSPGQGSHTEAFF; CDR3nt: TGTGCCAGCAGCTCCCCGGGACAGGGTTCTCACACTGAAGCTTTCTTT
d_gene: .; j_gene: TRBJ1-2; v_gene: TRBV7-9; abundance: .; CDR3aa: CASSFEGRGYTF; CDR3nt: TGTGCCAGCAGCTTTGAGGGAAGGGGCTACACCTTC
d_gene: .; j_gene: TRBJ2-1; v_gene: TRBV30; abundance: .; CDR3aa: CAWSRLGGTLGEQFF; CDR3nt: TGTGCCTGGAGTCGGTTAGGGGGGACCCTTGGTGAGCAGTTCTTC
d_gene: TRBD1; j_gene: TRBJ1-5; v_gene: TRBV2; abundance: .; CDR3aa: CASRRDRGYYSNQPQHF; CDR3nt: TGTGCCAGCAGGCGGGACAGGGGCTATTATAGCAATCAGCCCCAGCATTTT
d_gene: .; j_gene: TRBJ2-2; v_gene: TRBV30; abundance: .; CDR3aa: CAWSVMRFRELFF; CDR3nt: TGTGCCTGGAGTGTAATGAGGTTTAGGGAGCTGTTTTTT
d_gene: .; j_gene: TRBJ2-2; v_gene: TRBV5-1; abundance: .; CDR3aa: CASSESGNGELFF; CDR3nt: TGCGCCAGCAGTGAATCAGGGAACGGGGAGCTGTTTTTT
d_gene: .; j_gene: TRBJ1-5; v_gene: TRBV25-1; abundance: .; CDR3aa: CASSESGVGQPQHF; CDR3nt: TGTGCCAGCAGTGAATCAGGGGTCGGTCAGCCCCAGCATTTT
d_gene: .; j_gene: TRBJ1-5; v_gene: TRBV18; abundance: .; CDR3aa: CASSQGGGNQPQHF; CDR3nt: TGTGCCAGCTCACAAGGGGGAGGCAATCAGCCCCAGCATTTT
d_gene: TRBD2; j_gene: TRBJ2-3; v_gene: TRBV4-3; abundance: .; CDR3aa: CASSQEKGLAGGDTQYF; CDR3nt: TGCGCCAGCAGCCAAGAAAAGGGACTAGCGGGGGGGGATACGCAGTATTTT
d_gene: TRBD1; j_gene: TRBJ2-3; v_gene: TRBV9; abundance: once; CDR3aa: CASSVGTVGTDTQYF; CDR3nt: TGTGCCAGCAGCGTCGGGACAGTTGGCACAGATACGCAGTATTTT
d_gene: TRBD2; j_gene: TRBJ2-5; v_gene: TRBV5-1; abundance: .; CDR3aa: CASSGTSGGAETQYF; CDR3nt: TGCGCCAGCAGCGGAACTAGCGGGGGGGCGGAGACCCAGTACTTC
d_gene: .; j_gene: TRBJ2-7; v_gene: TRBV19; abundance: once; CDR3aa: CASKEGRQGVHEQYF; CDR3nt: TGTGCCAGTAAGGAGGGACGACAGGGCGTCCACGAGCAGTACTTC
d_gene: .; j_gene: TRBJ1-4; v_gene: TRBV5-1; abundance: .; CDR3aa: CASRSQGWNEKLFF; CDR3nt: TGCGCCAGCAGATCCCAGGGATGGAATGAAAAACTGTTTTTT
d_gene: TRBD1; j_gene: TRBJ1-4; v_gene: TRBV27; abundance: once; CDR3aa: CASSLRTGLGEKLFF; CDR3nt: TGTGCCAGCAGTTTACGGACAGGGTTGGGGGAAAAACTGTTTTTT
d_gene: TRBD1; j_gene: TRBJ2-2; v_gene: TRBV6-5; abundance: .; CDR3aa: CASTPGQRNTGELFF; CDR3nt: TGTGCCAGCACCCCGGGACAGAGGAACACCGGGGAGCTGTTTTTT
d_gene: TRBD2; j_gene: TRBJ2-1; v_gene: TRBV2; abundance: .; CDR3aa: CASILAEIYNEQFF; CDR3nt: TGTGCCAGCATTCTAGCGGAGATTTACAATGAGCAGTTCTTC
d_gene: TRBD2; j_gene: TRBJ2-3; v_gene: TRBV27; abundance: .; CDR3aa: CASSLGVAGGADTQYF; CDR3nt: TGTGCCAGCAGTTTAGGGGTAGCGGGAGGAGCAGATACGCAGTATTTT
d_gene: .; j_gene: TRBJ1-2; v_gene: TRBV2; abundance: .; CDR3aa: CASSVSANYGYTF; CDR3nt: TGTGCCAGCAGTGTGTCCGCCAACTATGGCTACACCTTC
d_gene: TRBD2; j_gene: TRBJ2-1; v_gene: TRBV10-3; abundance: .; CDR3aa: CAISGTSGEAGSYNEQFF; CDR3nt: TGTGCCATCAGTGGGACTAGCGGGGAGGCGGGCTCCTACAATGAGCAGTTCTTC
d_gene: .; j_gene: TRBJ1-1; v_gene: TRBV9; abundance: .; CDR3aa: CASSFRGNTEAFF; CDR3nt: TGTGCCAGCAGCTTCAGAGGGAACACTGAAGCTTTCTTT
d_gene: .; j_gene: TRBJ2-7; v_gene: TRBV5-1; abundance: .; CDR3aa: CASSLVAGAAWDEQYF; CDR3nt: TGCGCCAGCAGCTTGGTGGCGGGGGCTGCTTGGGACGAGCAGTACTTC
d_gene: TRBD1; j_gene: TRBJ1-6; v_gene: TRBV28; abundance: .; CDR3aa: CASSSRTGDNSPLHF; CDR3nt: TGTGCCAGCAGTTCACGGACAGGGGATAATTCACCCCTCCACTTT
d_gene: .; j_gene: TRBJ2-7; v_gene: TRBV5-6; abundance: .; CDR3aa: CASSFDGLARGYEQYF; CDR3nt: TGTGCCAGCAGCTTTGATGGGCTTGCCAGAGGCTACGAGCAGTACTTC
d_gene: .; j_gene: TRBJ2-2; v_gene: TRBV5-1; abundance: .; CDR3aa: CASRVQGNTGELFF; CDR3nt: TGCGCCAGCAGAGTGCAGGGAAACACCGGGGAGCTGTTTTTT
d_gene: .; j_gene: TRBJ1-2; v_gene: TRBV5-4; abundance: .; CDR3aa: CASSLGRGNYGYTF; CDR3nt: TGTGCCAGCAGCTTGGGCAGAGGGAACTATGGCTACACCTTC
d_gene: .; j_gene: TRBJ1-3; v_gene: TRBV5-4; abundance: .; CDR3aa: CASSFGQSSGNTIYF; CDR3nt: TGTGCCAGCAGCTTTGGACAGTCCTCTGGAAACACCATATATTTT